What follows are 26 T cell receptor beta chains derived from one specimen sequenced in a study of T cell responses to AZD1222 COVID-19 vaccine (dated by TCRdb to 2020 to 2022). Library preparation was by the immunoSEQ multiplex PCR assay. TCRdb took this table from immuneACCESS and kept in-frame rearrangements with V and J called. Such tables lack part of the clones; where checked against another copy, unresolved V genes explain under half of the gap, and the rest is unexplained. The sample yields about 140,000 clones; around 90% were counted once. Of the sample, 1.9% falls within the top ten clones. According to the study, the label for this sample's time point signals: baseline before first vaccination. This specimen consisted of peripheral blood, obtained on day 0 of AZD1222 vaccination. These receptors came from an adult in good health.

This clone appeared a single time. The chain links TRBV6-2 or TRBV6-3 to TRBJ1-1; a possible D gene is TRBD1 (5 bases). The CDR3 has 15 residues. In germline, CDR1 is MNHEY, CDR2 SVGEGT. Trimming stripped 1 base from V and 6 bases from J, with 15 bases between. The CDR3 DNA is TGTGCCAGCAGTTACTTCGAGGGGAGTGGCGCTGAAGCTTTCTTT. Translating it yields CASSYFEGSGAEAFF.

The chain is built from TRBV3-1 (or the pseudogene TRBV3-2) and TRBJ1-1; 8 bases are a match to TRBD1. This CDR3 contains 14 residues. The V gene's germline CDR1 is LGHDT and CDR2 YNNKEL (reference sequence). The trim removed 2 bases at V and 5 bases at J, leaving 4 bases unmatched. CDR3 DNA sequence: TGTGCCAGCAGCCAAACAGGGGGTAGGACTGAAGCTTTCTTT. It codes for CASSQTGGRTEAFF.

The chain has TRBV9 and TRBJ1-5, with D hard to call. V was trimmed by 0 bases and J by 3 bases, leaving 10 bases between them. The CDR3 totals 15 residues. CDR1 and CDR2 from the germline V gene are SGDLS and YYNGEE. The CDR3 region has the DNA TGTGCCAGCAGCGTAGGGATGGGCTTCAATCAGCCCCAGCATTTT. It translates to CASSVGMGFNQPQHF.

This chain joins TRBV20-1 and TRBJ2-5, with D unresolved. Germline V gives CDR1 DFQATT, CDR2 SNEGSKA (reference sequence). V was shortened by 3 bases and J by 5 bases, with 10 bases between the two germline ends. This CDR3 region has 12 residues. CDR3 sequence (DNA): TGCAGTGCTAGTGAGGTGTCGGAGACCCAGTACTTC. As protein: CSASEVSETQYF.

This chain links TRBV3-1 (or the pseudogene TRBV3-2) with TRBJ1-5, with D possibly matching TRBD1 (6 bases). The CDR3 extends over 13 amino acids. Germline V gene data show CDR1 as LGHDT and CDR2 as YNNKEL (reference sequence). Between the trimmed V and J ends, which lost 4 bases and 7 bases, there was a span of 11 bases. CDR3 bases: TGTGCCAGCAGCCCAGGGGTTTTCCAGCCCCAGCATTTT. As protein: CASSPGVFQPQHF.

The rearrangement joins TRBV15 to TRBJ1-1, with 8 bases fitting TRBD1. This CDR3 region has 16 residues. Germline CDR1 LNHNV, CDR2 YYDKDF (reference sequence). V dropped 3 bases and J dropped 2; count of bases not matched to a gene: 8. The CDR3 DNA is TGTGCCACCAGCAGTGGTGACAGGGGCCTAAACACTGAAGCTTTCTTT. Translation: CATSSGDRGLNTEAFF. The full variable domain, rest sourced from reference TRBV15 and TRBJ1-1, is DAMVIQNPRYQVTQFGKPVTLSCSQTLNHNVMYWYQQKSSQAPKLLFHYYDKDFNNEADTPDNFQSRRPNTSFCFLDIRSPGLGDTAMYLCATSSGDRGLNTEAFFGQGTRLTVV.

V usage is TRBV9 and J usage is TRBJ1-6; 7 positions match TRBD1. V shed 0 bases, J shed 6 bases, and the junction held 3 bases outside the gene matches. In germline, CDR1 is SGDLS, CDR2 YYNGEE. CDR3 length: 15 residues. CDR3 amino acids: CASSVAQGGNSPLHF. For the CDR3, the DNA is TGTGCCAGCAGCGTAGCGCAGGGGGGTAATTCACCCCTCCACTTT.

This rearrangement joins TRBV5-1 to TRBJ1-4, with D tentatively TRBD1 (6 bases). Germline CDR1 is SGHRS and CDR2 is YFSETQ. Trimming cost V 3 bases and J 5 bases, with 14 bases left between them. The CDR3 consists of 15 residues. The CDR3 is CASSSQTGSNEKLFF. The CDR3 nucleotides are TGCGCCAGCAGCTCACAAACAGGGTCCAATGAAAAACTGTTTTTT.

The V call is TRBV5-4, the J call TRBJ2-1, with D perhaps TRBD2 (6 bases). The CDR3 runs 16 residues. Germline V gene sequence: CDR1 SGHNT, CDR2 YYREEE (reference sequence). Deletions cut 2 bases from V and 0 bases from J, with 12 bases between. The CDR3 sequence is CASSFRREISYNEQFF. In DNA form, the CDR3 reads TGTGCCAGCAGCTTCCGGAGGGAAATCTCCTACAATGAGCAGTTCTTC.

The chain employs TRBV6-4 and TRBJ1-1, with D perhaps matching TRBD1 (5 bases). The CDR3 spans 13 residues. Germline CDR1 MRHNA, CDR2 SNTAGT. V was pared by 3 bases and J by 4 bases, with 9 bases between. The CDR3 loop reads CASSERGGTEAFF. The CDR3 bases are TGTGCCAGCAGTGAGAGGGGTGGCACTGAAGCTTTCTTT.

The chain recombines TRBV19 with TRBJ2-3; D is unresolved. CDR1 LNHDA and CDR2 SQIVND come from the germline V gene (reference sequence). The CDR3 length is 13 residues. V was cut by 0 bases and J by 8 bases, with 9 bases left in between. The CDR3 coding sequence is TGTGCCAGTAGTATAGACCTCTCGGGTACGCAGTATTTT. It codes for CASSIDLSGTQYF.

The CDR3 DNA sequence: TGTGCCAGCAGTTACTCAGCAGGGGGCCTGGACACTGAAGCTTTCTTT. This translates into CASSYSAGGLDTEAFF. The rearrangement uses TRBV6-5 and TRBJ1-1, with 8 bases matching TRBD1. The CDR3 is made up of 16 amino acids. Germline CDR1 MNHEY, CDR2 SVGAGI. Germline trimming cut 0 bases from V and 3 bases from J; bases unmatched to any gene: 6.

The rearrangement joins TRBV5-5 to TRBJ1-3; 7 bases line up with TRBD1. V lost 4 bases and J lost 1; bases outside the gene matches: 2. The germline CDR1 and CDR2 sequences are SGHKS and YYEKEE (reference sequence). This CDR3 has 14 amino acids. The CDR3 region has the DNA TGTGCCAGCAGCCTGACAGGGTCTGGAAACACCATATATTTT. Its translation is CASSLTGSGNTIYF.

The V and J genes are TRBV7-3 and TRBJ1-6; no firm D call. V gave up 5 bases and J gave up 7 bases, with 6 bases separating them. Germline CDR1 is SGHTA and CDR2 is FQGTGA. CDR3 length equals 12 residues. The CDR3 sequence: CASSLTNSPLHF. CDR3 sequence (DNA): TGTGCCAGCAGCCTGACAAATTCACCCCTCCACTTT.

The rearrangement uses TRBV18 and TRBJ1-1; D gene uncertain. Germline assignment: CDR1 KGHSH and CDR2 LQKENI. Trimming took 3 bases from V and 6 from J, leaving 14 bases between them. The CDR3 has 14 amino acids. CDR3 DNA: TGTGCCAGCTCACCCCCCCCGGTTGGGTCTGAAGCTTTCTTT. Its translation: CASSPPPVGSEAFF.

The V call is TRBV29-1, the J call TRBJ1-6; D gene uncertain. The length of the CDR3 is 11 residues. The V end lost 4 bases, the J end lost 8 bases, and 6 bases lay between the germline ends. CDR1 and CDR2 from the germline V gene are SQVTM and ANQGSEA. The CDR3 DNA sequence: TGCAGCGTTGTACTAGATTCACCCCTCCACTTT. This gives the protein CSVVLDSPLHF.

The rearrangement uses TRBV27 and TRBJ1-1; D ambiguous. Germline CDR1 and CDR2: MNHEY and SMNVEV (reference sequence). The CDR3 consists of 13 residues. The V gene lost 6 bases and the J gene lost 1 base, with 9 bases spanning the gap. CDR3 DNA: TGTGCCAGCAGCCTCGCAGGGAACACTGAAGCTTTCTTT. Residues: CASSLAGNTEAFF.

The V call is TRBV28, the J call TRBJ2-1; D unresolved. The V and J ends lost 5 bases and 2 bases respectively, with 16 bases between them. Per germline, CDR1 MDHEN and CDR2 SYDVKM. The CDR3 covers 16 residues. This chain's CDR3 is CASSPLLKGPYNEQFF. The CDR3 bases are TGTGCCAGCAGTCCACTACTTAAGGGTCCCTACAATGAGCAGTTCTTC.

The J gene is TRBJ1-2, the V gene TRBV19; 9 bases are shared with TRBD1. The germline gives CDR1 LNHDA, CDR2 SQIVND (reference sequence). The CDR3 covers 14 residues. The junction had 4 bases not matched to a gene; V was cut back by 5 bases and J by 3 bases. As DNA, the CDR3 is TGTGCCAGTAGTTCAAGACAGGGGGACTATGGCTACACCTTC. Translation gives CASSSRQGDYGYTF.

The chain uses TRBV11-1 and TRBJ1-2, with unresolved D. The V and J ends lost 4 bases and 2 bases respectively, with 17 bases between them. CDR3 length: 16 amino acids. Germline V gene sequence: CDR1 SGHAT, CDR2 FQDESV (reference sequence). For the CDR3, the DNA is TGTGCCAGCAGCTCCAAAGTTTCCAGTGTGAACTATGGCTACACCTTC. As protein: CASSSKVSSVNYGYTF.

For the CDR3, the DNA is TGTGCCAGCAACCTCGGACGTAATCCCCTCCACTTT. Protein product: CASNLGRNPLHF. This chain connects TRBV12-3 or TRBV12-4 to TRBJ1-6; D ambiguous. With 7 bases removed from V and 13 bases from J, the gap between germline ends came to 14 bases. The CDR3 contains 12 residues.

The CDR3 nucleotides read TGTGCCAGCAGCTCGGGACCCCTCTACGAGCAGTACTTC. This codes for CASSSGPLYEQYF. This sequence joins TRBV5-6 and TRBJ2-7; possibly TRBD1 or TRBD2 for D (5 bases each). V was pared by 3 bases and J by 3 bases, with 10 bases between. CDR1 is SGHDT, CDR2 YYEEEE, per germline. The CDR3 contains 13 residues.

For the CDR3, the DNA is TGTGCCAGCAGTCCCGGGACCCTGAAATCCCATGGCTACACCTTC. Translated: CASSPGTLKSHGYTF. The genes are TRBV28 and TRBJ1-2; D might be TRBD1 (5 bases). In germline, CDR1 is MDHEN, CDR2 SYDVKM. Trimming took off 5 bases at V and 6 bases at J, with 19 bases between the two ends. The CDR3 is 15 amino acids.

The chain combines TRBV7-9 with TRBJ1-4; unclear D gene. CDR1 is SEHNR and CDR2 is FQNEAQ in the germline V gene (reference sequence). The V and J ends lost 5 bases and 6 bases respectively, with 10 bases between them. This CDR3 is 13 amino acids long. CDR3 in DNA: TGTGCCAGCAGCCCGGCGGGTGATGAAAAACTGTTTTTT. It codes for CASSPAGDEKLFF.

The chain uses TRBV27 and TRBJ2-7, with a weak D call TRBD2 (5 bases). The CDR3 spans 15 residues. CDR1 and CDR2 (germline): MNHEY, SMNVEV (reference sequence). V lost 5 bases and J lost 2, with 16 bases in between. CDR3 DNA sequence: TGTGCCAGCAGTATACGGGTTGAGGGTACCTACGAGCAGTACTTC. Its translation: CASSIRVEGTYEQYF.

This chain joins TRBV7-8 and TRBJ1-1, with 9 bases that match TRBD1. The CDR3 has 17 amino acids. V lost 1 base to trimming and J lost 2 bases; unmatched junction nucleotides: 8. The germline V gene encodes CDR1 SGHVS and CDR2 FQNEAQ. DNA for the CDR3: TGTGCCAGCAGCTTAGGGACAGGGGACGTCTTAAACACTGAAGCTTTCTTT. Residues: CASSLGTGDVLNTEAFF. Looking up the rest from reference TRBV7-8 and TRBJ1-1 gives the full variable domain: GAGVSQSPRYKVAKRGQDVALRCDPISGHVSLFWYQQALGQGPEFLTYFQNEAQLDKSGLPSDRFFAERPEGSVSTLKIQRTQQEDSAVYLCASSLGTGDVLNTEAFFGQGTRLTVV.